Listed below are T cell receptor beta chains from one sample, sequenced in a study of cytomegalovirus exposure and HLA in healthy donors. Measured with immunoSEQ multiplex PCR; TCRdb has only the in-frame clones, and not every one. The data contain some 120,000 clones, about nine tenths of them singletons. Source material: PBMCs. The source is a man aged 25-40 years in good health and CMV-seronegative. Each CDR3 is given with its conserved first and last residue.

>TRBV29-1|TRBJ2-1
CSATSPGLGINEQFF
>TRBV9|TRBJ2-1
CASSVAPTSGEQFF
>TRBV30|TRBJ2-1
CACPIGGLAYNEQFF
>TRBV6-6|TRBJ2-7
CASSTTGGIHEQYF
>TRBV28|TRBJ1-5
CASSQTGRFNSNQPQHF
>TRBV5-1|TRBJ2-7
CASSLEGQWLYEQYF
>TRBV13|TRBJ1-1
CASMGRGLANTEAFF
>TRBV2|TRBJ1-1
CASGDRGPTGTEAFF
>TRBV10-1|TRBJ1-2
CASSRGWNYGYTF
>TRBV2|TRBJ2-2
CVSRHNTGELFF
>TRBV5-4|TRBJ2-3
CASSLVLAGGPSDTQYF
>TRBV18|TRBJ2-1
CASSLTQAGEVNEQFF
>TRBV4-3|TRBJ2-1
CASSQVGQGGANEQFF
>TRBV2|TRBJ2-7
CASSGDKVYANYEQYF
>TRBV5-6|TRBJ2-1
CASGTLSSYNEQFF
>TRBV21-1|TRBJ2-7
CASSPEDIDYEQYF
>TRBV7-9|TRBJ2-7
CASSSQGNYEQYF
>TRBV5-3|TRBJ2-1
CARSLVRGSSYNEQFF
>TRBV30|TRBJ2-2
CAWSAQGNTGELFF
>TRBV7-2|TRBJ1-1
CASSLPPQAEAFF